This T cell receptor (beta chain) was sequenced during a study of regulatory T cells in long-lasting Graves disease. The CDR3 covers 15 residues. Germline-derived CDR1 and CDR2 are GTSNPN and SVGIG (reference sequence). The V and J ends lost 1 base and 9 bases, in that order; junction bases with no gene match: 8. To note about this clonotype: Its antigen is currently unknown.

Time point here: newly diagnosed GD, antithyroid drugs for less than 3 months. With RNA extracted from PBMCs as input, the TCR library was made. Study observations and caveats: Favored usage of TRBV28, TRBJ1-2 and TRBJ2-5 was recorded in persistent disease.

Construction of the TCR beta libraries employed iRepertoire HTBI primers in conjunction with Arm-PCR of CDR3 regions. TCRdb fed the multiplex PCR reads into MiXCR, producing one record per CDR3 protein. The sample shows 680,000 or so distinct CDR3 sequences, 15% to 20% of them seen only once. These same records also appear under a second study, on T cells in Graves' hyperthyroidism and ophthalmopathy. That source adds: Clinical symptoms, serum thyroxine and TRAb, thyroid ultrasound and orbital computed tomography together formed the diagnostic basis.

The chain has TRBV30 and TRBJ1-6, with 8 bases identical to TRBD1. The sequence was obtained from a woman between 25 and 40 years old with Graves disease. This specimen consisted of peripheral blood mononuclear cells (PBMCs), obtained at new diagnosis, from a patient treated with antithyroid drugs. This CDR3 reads CAWSAEARGLSPLHF. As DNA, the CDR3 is TGTGCCTGGAGTGCCGAGGCCAGGGGGCTTTCACCCCTCCACTTT. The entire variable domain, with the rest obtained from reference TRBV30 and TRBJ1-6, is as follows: SQTIHQWPATLVQPVGSPLSLECTVEGTSNPNLYWYRQAAGRGLQLLFYSVGIGQISSEVPQNLSASRPQDRQFILSSKKLLLSDSGFYLCAWSAEARGLSPLHFGNGTRLTVT.